This section outlines one TCR beta chain sequence together with its context. The antigen it binds to is not known. Nothing much larger sits one base from this clone, and base qualities are not available. TCRbeta CDR3 regions were amplified from genomic DNA by means of the immunoSEQ Assay, a bias-controlled multiplex PCR. On the authors' methods: Nucleated cell counts per sample were estimated from amplification of reference gene primers within the assay. To quantify the absolute abundance of each unique TCRbeta CDR3 rearrangement, sequence reads were collapsed and filtered. For each sample, productive Simpson clonality was calculated as the square root of Simpson's diversity index over productive rearrangements. In TCRdb, the immuneACCESS table is reduced to in-frame sequences with V and J assigned. These tables do not hold every clone; where another copy was compared, an unresolved V gene accounts for under half, and the others remain unexplained. Clone size and the V and J calls come from that table; the DNA yielded D and trimming. For this sample the table gives approximately 300,000 clones, of which about nine tenths were detected only once. The leading ten clones occupy more than 2% of the sample.

The data were obtained in a study of blood T cell repertoires in COVID-19 (TCRdb year 2020). Describing the broader study: The collaborator samples originated in the United States, Italy and Spain and spanned the acute and convalescent phases of COVID-19. The material from the prospective study consisted of cDNA or gDNA derived from T cells, B-cell-depleted T cells, or PBMCs. The dataset comprised deeply sampled blood TCRbeta repertoires from subjects exposed to, actively infected with, or recovered from COVID-19. The sample metadata nearly always contained a de-identified subject ID, COVID-19 status, age in years and sex. A freely available public database, intended as a resource for researchers studying the immune response to SARS-CoV-2, is where the repertoires were released. HLA class I and class II types, where available, came from metadata supplied by the sample provider rather than from assay-based typing. Samples came from the ongoing ImmuneRACE study (first 160 participants) plus 1,254 subjects from 6 global collaborators. On the study overall, not on this receptor specifically: How much clinical and demographic metadata was included differed by source and by participant, and the metadata was provided uncurated.

Whole blood was collected in K2EDTA tubes by collaborating institutions according to the institutions' own protocols. For TCRbeta analysis, collaborators shipped samples as frozen whole blood, isolated PBMCs, or DNA extracted from either of those sample types. The CDR3, cysteine through phenylalanine, is 15 amino acids long. Just CDR3 DNA is preserved here, 45 bases in frame from base 1. V is shortened by 4 bases, J by 5 bases, and the region joining them spans 16 bases. CDR1 and CDR2 (SGHDN, FVKESK) derive from the germline V gene. Sequenced sample: peripheral blood. Rearrangement joined TRBV14 to TRBJ2-3; the D segment could be TRBD2, given 6 matching bases. The sequence derives from a man aged 18 to 30 with active or convalescent COVID-19. The CDR3 reads CASSRASATGDTQYF. Here is the DNA: TGTGCCAGCAGCCGAGCTAGCGCCACCGGAGATACGCAGTATTTT.